A selection of T cell receptor beta chains follows, all from one sample in a study of response to subunit inactivated influenza vaccine. TCRdb recomputed calls from the RT-PCR reads with MiXCR, one row per CDR3 protein. The sample lists under 850,000 distinct CDR3 sequences; approximately 17% were seen once. The sample here was PBMCs from blood, taken roughly 5 days after vaccination. All receptors derive from a man aged 45-65 years who received an inactivated influenza vaccine. Each CDR3 is given with its conserved first and last residue.

v_gene: TRBV11-2; j_gene: TRBJ2-3; CDR3aa: CASSSQLAGGDTQYF
v_gene: TRBV6-4; j_gene: TRBJ2-5; CDR3aa: CASSDYLQGAWQETQYF
v_gene: TRBV19; j_gene: TRBJ1-6; CDR3aa: CASSPTGGPNSPLHF
v_gene: TRBV20-1; j_gene: TRBJ1-6; CDR3aa: CSATRDSNSPLHF
v_gene: TRBV3-1; j_gene: TRBJ2-2; CDR3aa: CASSQSTRRDTGELFF
v_gene: TRBV2; j_gene: TRBJ2-7; CDR3aa: CASSETEGLAGGIYEQYF
v_gene: TRBV5-1; j_gene: TRBJ2-7; CDR3aa: CASSFLDRGQLYEQYF
v_gene: TRBV28; j_gene: TRBJ2-7; CDR3aa: CASSLYRVAGPYEQYF
v_gene: TRBV28; j_gene: TRBJ2-5; CDR3aa: CASRSQYGTQYF
v_gene: TRBV20-1; j_gene: TRBJ2-3; CDR3aa: CSERSPSTDTQYF
v_gene: TRBV4-3; j_gene: TRBJ2-1; CDR3aa: CASSQEEGLGSNEQFF
v_gene: TRBV7-6; j_gene: TRBJ2-1; CDR3aa: CASSPWSSGPNEQFF
v_gene: TRBV30; j_gene: TRBJ2-5; CDR3aa: CAWSLGDPGQETQYF
v_gene: TRBV28; j_gene: TRBJ1-6; CDR3aa: CASSIQGAHINSPLHF
v_gene: TRBV29-1; j_gene: TRBJ2-3; CDR3aa: CSVAPRKARRIDTQYF
v_gene: TRBV12-3/TRBV12-4; j_gene: TRBJ2-1; CDR3aa: CASTPTGGMSNEQFF
v_gene: TRBV30; j_gene: TRBJ2-2; CDR3aa: CAWSQAPRDGDLGELFF
v_gene: TRBV9; j_gene: TRBJ2-7; CDR3aa: CASSVEQGNEQYF
v_gene: TRBV4-1; j_gene: TRBJ1-4; CDR3aa: CASSQDRKFNEKLFF
v_gene: TRBV4-2; j_gene: TRBJ2-7; CDR3aa: CASSSLAGGTYEQYF
v_gene: TRBV7-2; j_gene: TRBJ2-2; CDR3aa: CASRRRLSGTGELFF
v_gene: TRBV27; j_gene: TRBJ1-1; CDR3aa: CASSLMVRGLTSEAFF
v_gene: TRBV12-3/TRBV12-4; j_gene: TRBJ1-1; CDR3aa: CASSPLSRQGANTEAFF
v_gene: TRBV7-9; j_gene: TRBJ2-7; CDR3aa: CASSPLAGEGQQYF
v_gene: TRBV12-3/TRBV12-4; j_gene: TRBJ2-5; CDR3aa: CASSLRRTEETQYF
v_gene: TRBV6-5; j_gene: TRBJ1-6; CDR3aa: CASSYSDRGGSPLHF
v_gene: TRBV18; j_gene: TRBJ2-3; CDR3aa: CASSRAASTDTQYF
v_gene: TRBV7-9; j_gene: TRBJ2-7; CDR3aa: CASRGIGGYEQYF
v_gene: TRBV9; j_gene: TRBJ2-7; CDR3aa: CASSVGPHTGNEQYF
v_gene: TRBV15; j_gene: TRBJ1-5; CDR3aa: CATSRDLRGQDNQPQHF
v_gene: TRBV15; j_gene: TRBJ2-3; CDR3aa: CATSRALAGAPFQYF
v_gene: TRBV25-1; j_gene: TRBJ2-7; CDR3aa: CAVRASGSYEQYF
v_gene: TRBV11-2; j_gene: TRBJ1-1; CDR3aa: CASSHRLGRGNTEAFF
v_gene: TRBV13; j_gene: TRBJ2-1; CDR3aa: CASSLDRTSGSGEQFF